Listed here are 10 T cell receptor beta chains from one sample, sequenced in a study of neurological immune-mediated disorders. TCRdb itself ran the 5' RACE reads through MiXCR, one entry per CDR3 protein. Of 87,000 or so distinct CDR3 sequences in the sample, roughly 3.2% are singletons; the top ten hold 2.5% to 3%. The specimen sequenced was PBMCs. The receptors derive from a woman between 50 and 59 years old with multiple sclerosis.

This clonotype was observed at least ten times. The CDR3 DNA follows: TGCAGTGCTGATAGGACCGACCGTGAAAAACTGTTTTTT. Amino acid sequence: CSADRTDREKLFF. V is TRBV20-1 and J is TRBJ1-4; D call uncertain. The V end was cut by 5 bases, the J end by 7 bases, with 14 bases between. CDR3 size: 13 residues. Germline assignment: CDR1 DFQATT and CDR2 SNEGSKA (reference sequence).

This clonotype appeared many times. The V gene is TRBV10-3, the J gene TRBJ2-2; 10 nucleotides match TRBD2. CDR1 is ENHRY and CDR2 is SYGVKD in the germline V gene. Trimming cost V 4 bases and J 0 bases; bases outside gene matches: 2. This CDR3 has 16 residues. The CDR3 nucleotides are TGTGCCATCAGTGCTAGCGGGGGCCCGAACACCGGGGAGCTGTTTTTT. Protein sequence: CAISASGGPNTGELFF.

This clonotype came up many times. As DNA, the CDR3 is TGCAGTGCCACGACTAGCGGGGGACCCGGGGAGCTGTTTTTT. Its translation: CSATTSGGPGELFF. The rearrangement joins TRBV20-1 to TRBJ2-2; 12 positions agree with TRBD2. Trimming at V came to 6 bases and at J to 6 bases, leaving 5 bases not matched to a gene. This CDR3 comprises 14 residues. CDR1 and CDR2 from the germline V gene are DFQATT and SNEGSKA (reference sequence).

The sample holds many counts of this clonotype. The J gene is TRBJ2-7, the V gene TRBV5-1; D is perhaps TRBD1 (5 bases). Deletions cut 0 bases from V and 4 bases from J, with 20 bases between. This CDR3 has 17 amino acids. Per germline, CDR1 SGHRS and CDR2 YFSETQ. The CDR3 here is CASSLGPLGTGVYEQYF. In DNA, the CDR3 is TGCGCCAGCAGCTTGGGGCCCCTGGGAACAGGCGTATACGAGCAGTACTTC.

This clonotype was seen at least ten times. V is TRBV7-6 and J is TRBJ2-5; a possible D gene is TRBD2 (5 bases). CDR3 size: 16 residues. Per the germline V gene, CDR1 is SGHVS and CDR2 is FNYEAQ. The germline V and J ends were trimmed by 0 bases and 2 bases, with 13 bases remaining between them. The CDR3 bases are TGTGCCAGCAGCTTAGCAAGGGCGGGCCGACAAGAGACCCAGTACTTC. Protein product: CASSLARAGRQETQYF.

The chain uses TRBV29-1 and TRBJ2-3; the match to TRBD1 covers 9 bases. This CDR3 has 13 residues. Germline trimming cut 7 bases from V and 5 bases from J; bases unmatched to any gene: 7. Per the germline V gene, CDR1 is SQVTM and CDR2 is ANQGSEA. The CDR3 nucleotides read TGCAGCGCCAGCCGGGACAGGGAAGATACGCAGTATTTT. Its translation: CSASRDREDTQYF.

The sample holds many counts of this clonotype. The chain couples TRBV20-1 to TRBJ2-7; TRBD1 is a possible D gene (5 bases). The germline gives CDR1 DFQATT, CDR2 SNEGSKA (reference sequence). This CDR3 is built from 14 residues. Trimming pared 5 bases from V and 0 bases from J, leaving 14 bases between. CDR3 sequence: CSAPKGPSSYEQYF. CDR3 sequence (DNA): TGCAGTGCTCCGAAGGGGCCCAGCTCCTACGAGCAGTACTTC.

This clonotype was detected ten times or more. The rearrangement joins TRBV18 to TRBJ2-7; D unclear. The CDR3 length is 14 residues. The germline V gene has CDR1 KGHSH and CDR2 LQKENI. The V end was cut by 4 bases, the J end by 7 bases, with 17 bases between. CDR3 nucleotide sequence: TGTGCCAGCTCACGGCCCTCCGGATTGCTGGAGCAGTACTTC. This translates into CASSRPSGLLEQYF. Filled out from reference TRBV18 and TRBJ2-7, the complete variable domain reads NAGVMQNPRHLVRRRGQEARLRCSPMKGHSHVYWYRQLPEEGLKFMVYLQKENIIDESGMPKERFSAEFPKEGPSILRIQQVVRGDSAAYFCASSRPSGLLEQYFGPGTRLTVT.

This clonotype appeared many times. The J gene is TRBJ2-3, the V gene TRBV20-1, with 10 bases identical to TRBD2. The ends lost 3 bases at V and 0 bases at J; junction bases unmatched: 12. CDR1 and CDR2 from the germline V gene are DFQATT and SNEGSKA (reference sequence). The CDR3 has 18 amino acids. The CDR3 DNA follows: TGCAGTGCTAGTAATAGCGGGGGGCTACAGACTAGCACAGATACGCAGTATTTT. Translated: CSASNSGGLQTSTDTQYF.

The sample holds many counts of this clonotype. V gene TRBV4-3 combines with J gene TRBJ1-2; tentatively, D is TRBD1 (5 bases). The CDR3 is 15 amino acids. V dropped 0 bases and J dropped 2 bases, with 10 bases sitting between them. CDR1 and CDR2 (germline): LGHNA, YSLEER. In nucleotides, the CDR3 is TGCGCCAGCAGCCAAGATTGGAGACAGAACTATGGCTACACCTTC. As protein: CASSQDWRQNYGYTF.